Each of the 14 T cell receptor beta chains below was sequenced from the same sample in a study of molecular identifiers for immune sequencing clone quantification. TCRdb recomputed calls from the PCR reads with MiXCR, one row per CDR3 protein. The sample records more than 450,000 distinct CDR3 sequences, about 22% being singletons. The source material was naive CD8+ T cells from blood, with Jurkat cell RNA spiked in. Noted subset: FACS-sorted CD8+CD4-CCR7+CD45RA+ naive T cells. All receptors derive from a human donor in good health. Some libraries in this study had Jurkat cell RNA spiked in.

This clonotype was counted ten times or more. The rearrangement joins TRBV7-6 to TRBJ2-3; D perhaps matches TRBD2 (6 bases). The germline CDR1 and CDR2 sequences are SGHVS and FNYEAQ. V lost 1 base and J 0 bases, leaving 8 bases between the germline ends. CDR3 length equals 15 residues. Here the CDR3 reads CASSLGDFSTDTQYF. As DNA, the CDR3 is TGTGCCAGCAGCTTAGGGGACTTTAGCACAGATACGCAGTATTTT.

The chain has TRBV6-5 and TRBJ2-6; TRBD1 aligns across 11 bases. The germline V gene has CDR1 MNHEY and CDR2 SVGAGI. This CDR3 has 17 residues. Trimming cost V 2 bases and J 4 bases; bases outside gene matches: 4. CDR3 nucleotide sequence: TGTGCCAGCAGTTACGGACAGGGGGCGCCCGGGGCCAACGTCCTGACTTTC. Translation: CASSYGQGAPGANVLTF.

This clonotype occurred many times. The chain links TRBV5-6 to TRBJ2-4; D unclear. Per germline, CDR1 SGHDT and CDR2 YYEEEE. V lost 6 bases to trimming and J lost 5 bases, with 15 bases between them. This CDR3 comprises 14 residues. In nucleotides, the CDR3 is TGTGCCAGCACCGGGCTAACCCACCAAAACATTCAGTACTTC. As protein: CASTGLTHQNIQYF.

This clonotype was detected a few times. CDR3 DNA sequence: TGTGCCAGCAGCTTAGAGGAGTACACAGATACGCAGTATTTT. As protein: CASSLEEYTDTQYF. The chain joins TRBV7-9 to TRBJ2-3; D is unresolved. The CDR3 spans 14 residues. Trimming stripped 1 base from V and 2 bases from J, with 7 bases between. The V gene's germline CDR1 is SEHNR and CDR2 FQNEAQ (reference sequence).

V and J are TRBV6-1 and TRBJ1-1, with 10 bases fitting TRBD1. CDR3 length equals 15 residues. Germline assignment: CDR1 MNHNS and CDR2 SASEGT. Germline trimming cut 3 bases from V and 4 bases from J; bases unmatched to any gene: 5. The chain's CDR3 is CASSDQTGGITEAFF. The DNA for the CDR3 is TGTGCCAGCAGTGACCAGACAGGGGGCATCACTGAAGCTTTCTTT.

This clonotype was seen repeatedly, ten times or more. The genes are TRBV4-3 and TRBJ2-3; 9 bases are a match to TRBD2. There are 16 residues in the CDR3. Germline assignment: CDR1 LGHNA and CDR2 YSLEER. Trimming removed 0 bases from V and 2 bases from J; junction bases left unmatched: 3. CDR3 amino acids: CASSQDERGVTDTQYF. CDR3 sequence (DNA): TGCGCCAGCAGCCAAGATGAGCGGGGGGTCACAGATACGCAGTATTTT.

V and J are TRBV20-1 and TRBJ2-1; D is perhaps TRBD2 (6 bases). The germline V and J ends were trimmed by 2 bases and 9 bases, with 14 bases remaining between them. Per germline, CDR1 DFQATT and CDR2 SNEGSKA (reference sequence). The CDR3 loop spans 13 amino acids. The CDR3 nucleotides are TGCAGTGCTAGAACACCTAGCGCCAGTGAGCAGTTCTTC. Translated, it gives CSARTPSASEQFF.

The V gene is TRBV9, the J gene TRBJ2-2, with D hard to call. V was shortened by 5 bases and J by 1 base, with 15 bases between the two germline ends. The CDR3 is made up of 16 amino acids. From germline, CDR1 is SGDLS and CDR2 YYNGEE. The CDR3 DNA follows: TGTGCCAGCAGAGACGAAGGGATTTTGAACACCGGGGAGCTGTTTTTT. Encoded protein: CASRDEGILNTGELFF.

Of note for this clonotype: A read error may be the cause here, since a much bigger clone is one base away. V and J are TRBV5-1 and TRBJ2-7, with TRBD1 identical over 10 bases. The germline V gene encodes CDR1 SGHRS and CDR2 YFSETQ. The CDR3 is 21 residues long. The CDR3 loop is CASGLTTPPSPGQGFVYEQYF. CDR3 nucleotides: TGCGCCAGCGGCTTGACCACTCCTCCTTCCCCGGGACAGGGGTTCGTCTACGAGCAGTACTTC.

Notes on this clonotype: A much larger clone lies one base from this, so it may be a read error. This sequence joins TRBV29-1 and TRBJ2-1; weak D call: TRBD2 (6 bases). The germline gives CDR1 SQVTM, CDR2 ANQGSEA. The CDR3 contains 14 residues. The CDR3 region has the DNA TGCAGCGGGGGCGGGGCGGCCTCCTACAATGAGCAGTCCTTC. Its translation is CSGGGAASYNEQSF.

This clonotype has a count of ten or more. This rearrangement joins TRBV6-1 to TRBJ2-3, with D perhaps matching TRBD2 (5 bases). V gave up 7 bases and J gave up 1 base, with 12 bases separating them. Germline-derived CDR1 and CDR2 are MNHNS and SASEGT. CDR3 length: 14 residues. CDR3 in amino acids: CASTPEAGTDTQYF. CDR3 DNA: TGTGCCAGCACCCCGGAGGCCGGCACAGATACGCAGTATTTT.

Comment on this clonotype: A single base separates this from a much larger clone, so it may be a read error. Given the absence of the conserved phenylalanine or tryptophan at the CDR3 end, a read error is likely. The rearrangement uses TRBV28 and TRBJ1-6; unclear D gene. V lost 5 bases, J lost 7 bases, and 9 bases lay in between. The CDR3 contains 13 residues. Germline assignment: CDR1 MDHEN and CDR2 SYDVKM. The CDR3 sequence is CASSSRRNSPLHC. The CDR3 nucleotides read TGTGCCAGCAGTAGTCGGAGAAATTCACCCCTCCACTGT.

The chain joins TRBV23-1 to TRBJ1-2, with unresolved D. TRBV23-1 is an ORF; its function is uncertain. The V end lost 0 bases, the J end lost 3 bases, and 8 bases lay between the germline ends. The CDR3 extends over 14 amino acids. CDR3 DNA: TGCGCCAGCAGTCAATCCGGCAGCTACTATGGCTACACCTTC. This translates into CASSQSGSYYGYTF.

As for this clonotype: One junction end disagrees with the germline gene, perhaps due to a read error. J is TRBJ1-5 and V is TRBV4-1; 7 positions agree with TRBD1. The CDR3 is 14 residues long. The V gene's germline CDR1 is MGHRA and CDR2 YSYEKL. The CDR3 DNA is TGCACCAGCAGCCAGGGACAGTGGGCGATTGCCCAGCACTTT. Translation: CTSSQGQWAIAQHF.